This T cell receptor beta chain was identified in a study of blood T cell repertoires in COVID-19. Looking at the study overall: Spain, Italy and the United States supplied samples that represented acute and convalescent COVID-19. The analysed material was cDNA or gDNA that came from T cells, B-cell-depleted T cells, or PBMCs.

Original processing methods: Nucleated cell number was recorded as an estimate derived from reference gene primer amplification. The protocol was immunoSEQ multiplex PCR, while the TCRdb copy is restricted to in-frame clones and leaves out a portion. From that table come the V and J calls and clone size; the DNA was used to work out D and trimming. The data contain 390,000 or so clones, roughly nine tenths of them singletons. Per germline, CDR1 MNHNY and CDR2 SVGAGI (reference sequence). This CDR3 has 15 amino acids. Trimming took off 5 bases at V and 3 bases at J, with 16 bases between the two ends.

The chain employs TRBV6-6 and TRBJ2-5; maybe TRBD2 (6 bases). This clonotype was sampled from a woman aged 25 to 39 with COVID-19, enrolled during active disease. Sequencing was done on a sample of peripheral blood. CDR3 region: CASSNPGLNKETQYF. CDR3 coding DNA: TGTGCCAGCAGTAATCCGGGACTCAATAAAGAGACCCAGTACTTC.